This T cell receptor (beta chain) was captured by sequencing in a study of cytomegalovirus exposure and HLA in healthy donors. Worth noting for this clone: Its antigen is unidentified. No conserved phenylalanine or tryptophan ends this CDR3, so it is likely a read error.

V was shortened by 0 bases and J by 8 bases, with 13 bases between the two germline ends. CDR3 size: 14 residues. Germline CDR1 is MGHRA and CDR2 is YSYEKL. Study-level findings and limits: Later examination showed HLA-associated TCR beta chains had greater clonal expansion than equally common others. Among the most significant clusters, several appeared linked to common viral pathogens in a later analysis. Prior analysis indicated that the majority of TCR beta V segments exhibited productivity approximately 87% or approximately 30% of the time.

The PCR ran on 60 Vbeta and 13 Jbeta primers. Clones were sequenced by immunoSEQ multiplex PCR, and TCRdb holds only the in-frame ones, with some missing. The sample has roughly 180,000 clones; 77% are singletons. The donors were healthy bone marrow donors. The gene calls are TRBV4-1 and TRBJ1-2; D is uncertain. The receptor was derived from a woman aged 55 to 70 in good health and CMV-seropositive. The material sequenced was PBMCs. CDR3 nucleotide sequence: TGCGCCAGCAGCCAAGATAGTCGGCGAGGGGGCTACACCCTC. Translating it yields CASSQDSRRGGYTL.